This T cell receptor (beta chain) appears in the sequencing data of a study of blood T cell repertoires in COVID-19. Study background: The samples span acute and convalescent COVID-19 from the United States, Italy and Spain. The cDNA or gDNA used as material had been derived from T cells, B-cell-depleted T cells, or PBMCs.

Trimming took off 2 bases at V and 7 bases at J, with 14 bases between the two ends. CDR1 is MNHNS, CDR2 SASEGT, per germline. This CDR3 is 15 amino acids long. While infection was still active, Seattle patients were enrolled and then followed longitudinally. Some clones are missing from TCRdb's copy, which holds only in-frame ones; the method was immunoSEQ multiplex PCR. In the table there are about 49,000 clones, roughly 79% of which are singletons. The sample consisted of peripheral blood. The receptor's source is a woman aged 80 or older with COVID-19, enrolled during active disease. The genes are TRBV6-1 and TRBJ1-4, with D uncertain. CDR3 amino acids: CASSEYAGRSEKLFF. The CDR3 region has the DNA TGTGCCAGCAGTGAATACGCGGGAAGAAGTGAAAAACTGTTTTTT.